The 32 T cell receptor beta chains reported below all come from one sample, sequenced in a study of CD8 T cells in ankylosing spondylitis. TCRdb processed the 5' RACE reads anew with MiXCR; each CDR3 protein has one entry. The sample lists approximately 150,000 distinct CDR3 sequences; roughly 44% were seen once. Sample: synovial fluid, either unsorted or a sorted T cell fraction (not recorded which). The receptors shown here come from a male donor with ankylosing spondylitis.

The rearrangement links TRBV7-8 to TRBJ2-1; no clear D gene. The CDR3 extends over 14 amino acids. Trimming took 3 bases from V and 2 from J, leaving 8 bases between them. CDR1 and CDR2 from the germline V gene are SGHVS and FQNEAQ. In DNA form, the CDR3 reads TGTGCCAGCAGCTTTGAGGTTCCCTACAATGAGCAGTTCTTC. Its translation: CASSFEVPYNEQFF.

The chain's CDR3 is CASTSSAENEQFF. The CDR3 DNA reads TGTGCCAGCACCTCGTCAGCGGAAAATGAGCAGTTCTTC. The chain recombines TRBV12-3 or TRBV12-4 with TRBJ2-1; possible D gene TRBD2, 5 bases. The CDR3 has 13 amino acids. V dropped 7 bases and J dropped 7 bases, with 14 bases sitting between them.

A few counts support this clonotype. This rearrangement joins TRBV6-5 to TRBJ2-3, with D maybe TRBD2 (5 bases). CDR1 and CDR2 from the germline V gene are MNHEY and SVGAGI. V was pared by 1 base and J by 1 base, with 12 bases between. This CDR3 spans 16 amino acids. The DNA for the CDR3 is TGTGCCAGCAGTTACTTCAGGATGGAGGGCACAGATACGCAGTATTTT. Protein product: CASSYFRMEGTDTQYF.

V gene TRBV11-2 combines with J gene TRBJ1-6; D gene ambiguous. Germline V gives CDR1 SGHAT, CDR2 FQNNGV. The CDR3 consists of 13 residues. V was trimmed by 2 bases and J by 9 bases, leaving 8 bases between them. DNA of the CDR3: TGTGCCAGCAGCTTATGGTCCCTTTCACCCCTCCACTTT. Translation gives CASSLWSLSPLHF.

The J gene is TRBJ1-1, the V gene TRBV6-5, with D perhaps matching TRBD1 (5 bases). Germline lookup yields CDR1 MNHEY and CDR2 SVGAGI. Trimming removed 0 bases at V and 4 bases at J, with 18 bases between. This CDR3 contains 17 residues. The CDR3 bases are TGTGCCAGCAGTTACTCGGGTGGGGGGGAGTTGGCCACTGAAGCTTTCTTT. Protein sequence: CASSYSGGGELATEAFF.

In this sample, this clonotype turned up many times. This sequence joins TRBV23-1 and TRBJ2-7, with D possibly matching TRBD1 (6 bases). TRBV23-1 is identified as an open reading frame with a role that is uncertain. This CDR3 spans 18 amino acids. The ends were cut back, 2 bases at V and 4 bases at J, with 24 bases in the middle. The CDR3 protein is CASSQGCRIQGLLYEQYF. The DNA for the CDR3 is TGCGCCAGCAGTCAAGGGTGCCGGATCCAGGGGTTGTTGTACGAGCAGTACTTC.

The DNA of the CDR3 is TGCGCCAGCAGCCAAGGGTCGGGCGGGAGCCTTGGAGATACGCAGTATTTT. Amino acid sequence: CASSQGSGGSLGDTQYF. The chain couples TRBV4-1 to TRBJ2-3; 7 bases agree with TRBD2. The CDR3 length is 17 residues. J lost 5 bases, V lost 1 base, and 12 bases had no gene match. Germline V gives CDR1 MGHRA, CDR2 YSYEKL.

The genes are TRBV6-2 or TRBV6-3 and TRBJ2-7; D may be TRBD1 (5 bases). The CDR3 runs to 15 residues. The V end lost 4 bases, the J end lost 5 bases, and 18 bases lay between the germline ends. Per germline, CDR1 MNHEY and CDR2 SVGEGT. The CDR3 region is CASSWRTQGQNEQYF. The DNA for the CDR3 is TGTGCCAGCAGTTGGAGAACCCAGGGCCAGAACGAGCAGTACTTC.

At least ten counts were recorded for this clonotype. V gene TRBV6-4 combines with J gene TRBJ1-1; D is ambiguous. Germline assignment: CDR1 MRHNA and CDR2 SNTAGT. The CDR3 is made up of 13 amino acids. Trimming stripped 6 bases from V and 5 bases from J, with 13 bases between. The CDR3 is CASSLGWETEAFF. CDR3 nucleotides: TGTGCCAGCAGCCTCGGATGGGAAACTGAAGCTTTCTTT.

J is TRBJ1-3 and V is TRBV5-5; D remains unclear. The CDR3 consists of 15 residues. Germline V lookup: CDR1 SGHKS, CDR2 YYEKEE (reference sequence). V gave up 2 bases and J gave up 3 bases, with 12 bases separating them. The CDR3 region has the DNA TGTGCCAGCAGCTTCTGGGGTTTCATTGGAAACACCATATATTTT. Amino acid sequence: CASSFWGFIGNTIYF.

This clonotype was detected only once. The J gene is TRBJ2-3, the V gene TRBV5-1, with D unclear. This CDR3 has 13 residues. V was pared by 3 bases and J by 6 bases, with 11 bases between. Germline loops: CDR1 SGHRS, CDR2 YFSETQ. CDR3: CASSSEPEDTQYF. The CDR3 nucleotides are TGCGCCAGCAGCTCTGAGCCCGAGGATACGCAGTATTTT.

V is TRBV20-1 and J is TRBJ1-1, with a weak D call TRBD1 (6 bases). V was clipped by 6 bases and J by 5 bases, with 16 bases between them. This CDR3 region has 13 residues. Germline values: CDR1 DFQATT, CDR2 SNEGSKA (reference sequence). CDR3 DNA sequence: TGCAGTGCATTAGGGGGACGTGAGACTGAAGCTTTCTTT. This sequence encodes CSALGGRETEAFF.

The gene calls are TRBV10-3 and TRBJ2-4; D perhaps matches TRBD1 (5 bases). The CDR3 runs to 12 residues. V was trimmed by 4 bases and J by 9 bases, leaving 10 bases between them. Germline V gene lookup returns CDR1 ENHRY and CDR2 SYGVKD. This CDR3 is CAISGRAGIQYF. Here the CDR3 DNA reads TGTGCCATCAGTGGCAGGGCTGGCATTCAGTACTTC.

This clonotype was counted a single time. V usage is TRBV27 and J usage is TRBJ2-7; either TRBD1 or TRBD2 may fit D (6 bases each). Germline V gene lookup returns CDR1 MNHEY and CDR2 SMNVEV (reference sequence). Deletions cut 3 bases from V and 2 bases from J, with 26 bases between. The CDR3 length is 19 residues. This chain's CDR3 is CASSFSHYPEGTGTYEQYF. DNA for the CDR3: TGTGCCAGCAGTTTTTCCCATTACCCGGAGGGCACAGGGACCTACGAGCAGTACTTC.

CDR3 sequence reads: CASSADRGIVTYNSPLHF. In DNA, the CDR3 is TGTGCCAGCAGTGCCGACAGGGGAATTGTCACCTATAATTCACCCCTCCACTTT. The gene calls are TRBV6-1 and TRBJ1-6, with 8 bases lining up with TRBD1. The CDR3 spans 18 residues. Germline loops: CDR1 MNHNS, CDR2 SASEGT. Germline trimming cut 4 bases from V and 2 bases from J; bases unmatched to any gene: 10.

J is TRBJ2-7 and V is TRBV12-3 or TRBV12-4; 14 positions agree with TRBD2. V lost 3 bases to trimming and J lost 3 bases; unmatched junction nucleotides: 1. The CDR3 is made up of 15 amino acids. CDR3 sequence: CASSLGLAGVYEQYF. The CDR3 region has the DNA TGTGCCAGCAGTTTGGGACTAGCGGGAGTCTACGAGCAGTACTTC.

CDR3 loop: CASSQGGTSWNTEAFF. The CDR3 DNA sequence: TGTGCCAGCAGCCAGGGGGGAACCTCATGGAACACTGAAGCTTTCTTT. The chain uses TRBV13 and TRBJ1-1; TRBD1 matches 7 bases. This CDR3 has 16 amino acids. CDR1 and CDR2 (germline): PRHDT, FYEKMQ (reference sequence). The ends lost 5 bases at V and 1 base at J; junction bases unmatched: 10.

CDR3 in DNA: TGCAGCGTTGAAGTCGGGCCAGGGCGAATAGCTAGCGGGAGCTTCTCCTACGAGCAGTACTTC. Translating gives CSVEVGPGRIASGSFSYEQYF. V and J are TRBV29-1 and TRBJ2-7, with 10 bases identical to TRBD2. After removal of 1 base from V and 0 bases from J, the junction contained 21 bases not matched to a gene. Germline lookup yields CDR1 SQVTM and CDR2 ANQGSEA. The CDR3 runs to 21 residues.

This clonotype was counted ten times or more. As DNA, the CDR3 is TGTGCCAGCAGACGGACTATAGAAGAGACCCAGTACTTC. Amino acid sequence: CASRRTIEETQYF. J is TRBJ2-5 and V is TRBV12-3 or TRBV12-4; a possible D gene is TRBD2 (6 bases). Trimming stripped 6 bases from V and 3 bases from J, with 11 bases between. The CDR3 has 13 residues.

In this sample, this clonotype turned up many times. This chain joins TRBV2 and TRBJ2-5; tentatively, D is TRBD1 (6 bases). With 6 bases removed from V and 3 bases from J, the gap between germline ends came to 11 bases. This CDR3 contains 13 residues. The V gene's germline CDR1 is SNHLY and CDR2 FYNNEI. The CDR3, as DNA: TGTGCCAGCAGGGGCAGGGGTGAAGAGACCCAGTACTTC. It translates to CASRGRGEETQYF.

This clonotype was seen only a few times. This chain joins TRBV13 and TRBJ2-2, with TRBD2 matching 8 bases. V was pared by 11 bases and J by 5 bases, with 1 base of the junction left unmatched. CDR3 length: 11 amino acids. Germline V lookup: CDR1 PRHDT, CDR2 FYEKMQ (reference sequence). The CDR3 is CAAGGTGELFF. The DNA of the CDR3 is TGTGCCGCGGGAGGAACCGGGGAGCTGTTTTTT. Full variable domain (outside the CDR3, taken from reference TRBV13 and TRBJ2-2): AAGVIQSPRHLIKEKRETATLKCYPIPRHDTVYWYQQGPGQDPQFLISFYEKMQSDKGSIPDRFSAQQFSDYHSELNMSSLELGDSALYFCAAGGTGELFFGEGSRLTVL.

The chain couples TRBV2 to TRBJ1-6; no firm D call. Germline CDR1 and CDR2: SNHLY and FYNNEI. V dropped 3 bases and J dropped 10 bases, with 19 bases sitting between them. The CDR3 covers 16 residues. The CDR3 sequence: CASSDPTQEGSSPLHF. CDR3 bases: TGTGCCAGCAGTGACCCCACTCAGGAAGGTTCGTCACCCCTCCACTTT.

J is TRBJ2-2 and V is TRBV20-1; 13 bases agree with TRBD2. Per the germline V gene, CDR1 is DFQATT and CDR2 is SNEGSKA (reference sequence). V shed 2 bases and J 4 bases; nucleotides not matched to a gene: 4. This CDR3 has 16 amino acids. In DNA form, the CDR3 reads TGCAGTGCTAGACCCGGACTAGCGGGAGTCACCGGGGAGCTGTTTTTT. It encodes CSARPGLAGVTGELFF.

This clonotype was seen only a few times. The V gene is TRBV24-1, the J gene TRBJ1-5; no reliable D call. The germline V and J ends were trimmed by 0 bases and 3 bases, with 5 bases remaining between them. The CDR3 length is 14 residues. Germline V gene data show CDR1 as KGHDR and CDR2 as SFDVKD. The CDR3 here is CATSDLQANQPQHF. The CDR3 DNA follows: TGTGCCACCAGTGATTTGCAGGCCAATCAGCCCCAGCATTTT.

This chain uses TRBV28 with TRBJ2-1; no clear D. The germline V and J ends were trimmed by 5 bases and 1 base, with 18 bases remaining between them. Germline values: CDR1 MDHEN, CDR2 SYDVKM. The CDR3 has 17 residues. This chain's CDR3 is CASSTPRFGPSYNEQFF. CDR3 nucleotide sequence: TGTGCCAGCAGTACCCCCCGTTTCGGGCCTTCCTACAATGAGCAGTTCTTC.

This clonotype was observed a handful of times. This chain uses TRBV12-3 or TRBV12-4 with TRBJ2-5; D remains unclear. This CDR3 has 13 amino acids. The V end was cut by 6 bases, the J end by 5 bases, with 13 bases between. DNA of the CDR3: TGTGCCAGCAGCCGCATTATTCGGGAGACCCAGTACTTC. The encoded protein is CASSRIIRETQYF.

This clonotype appeared a few times. This chain uses TRBV20-1 with TRBJ2-7; D might be TRBD1 (5 bases). From germline, CDR1 is DFQATT and CDR2 SNEGSKA (reference sequence). Deletions cut 1 base from V and 4 bases from J, with 14 bases between. CDR3 length: 14 amino acids. The CDR3 DNA reads as TGCAGTGCTAGAGGGCCCCAGGGAATATACGAGCAGTACTTC. It codes for CSARGPQGIYEQYF.

The J gene is TRBJ2-1, the V gene TRBV7-3, with TRBD2 matching 8 bases. The CDR3 extends over 15 amino acids. The V segment lost 5 bases and the J segment 2 bases; nucleotides outside the gene matches: 5. From germline, CDR1 is SGHTA and CDR2 FQGTGA. The CDR3 DNA sequence: TGTGCCAGCAGCGCGTCTAGCGGGCCCTACAATGAGCAGTTCTTC. Translation: CASSASSGPYNEQFF. The entire variable domain, with the rest obtained from reference TRBV7-3 and TRBJ2-1, is as follows: GAGVSQTPSNKVTEKGKYVELRCDPISGHTALYWYRQSLGQGPEFLIYFQGTGAADDSGLPNDRFFAVRPEGSVSTLKIQRTERGDSAVYLCASSASSGPYNEQFFGPGTRLTVL.

The rearrangement joins TRBV7-6 to TRBJ2-2; TRBD2 agrees at 14 bases. V lost 4 bases and J lost 6; bases outside the gene matches: 10. Germline V gives CDR1 SGHVS, CDR2 FNYEAQ. This CDR3 region has 18 residues. The CDR3 DNA reads as TGTGCCAGCAGCTGGGGACTAGCGGGAGACTTATTAGCCGGGGAGCTGTTTTTT. This sequence encodes CASSWGLAGDLLAGELFF.

The genes are TRBV18 and TRBJ1-2; weak D call: TRBD1 (5 bases). The CDR3 sequence is 14 residues long. Trimming removed 3 bases at V and 7 bases at J, with 15 bases between. CDR1 KGHSH and CDR2 LQKENI come from the germline V gene. The CDR3 region is CASSPTTRAGGYTF. As DNA, the CDR3 is TGTGCCAGCTCACCTACCACCAGGGCTGGTGGCTACACCTTC.

This clonotype showed up just a few times. This chain links TRBV7-8 with TRBJ1-1; 9 bases are shared with TRBD1. The trim removed 5 bases at V and 1 base at J, leaving 5 bases unmatched. Germline V gene sequence: CDR1 SGHVS, CDR2 FQNEAQ. The CDR3 sequence is 15 residues long. The CDR3 DNA is TGTGCCAGCAGCAAGGGACAGGGATGGAACACTGAAGCTTTCTTT. Amino acid sequence: CASSKGQGWNTEAFF.

This clonotype has a count of ten or more. The chain couples TRBV19 to TRBJ2-2, with no clear D. Trimming pared 1 base from V and 7 bases from J, leaving 10 bases between. The CDR3 consists of 14 residues. Germline V lookup: CDR1 LNHDA, CDR2 SQIVND (reference sequence). CDR3 residues: CASSIAALGGELFF. In nucleotides, the CDR3 is TGTGCCAGTAGTATAGCCGCGCTGGGCGGGGAGCTGTTTTTT.